These 13 T cell receptor beta chains originate from one sample sequenced in a study of shared clonotypes between healthy human individuals. Data came from immunoSEQ multiplex PCR; TCRdb stores just in-frame clones and leaves some out. The profile shows 2.3 million or so clones, about 92% of them singletons. The source material was naive CD4+ T cells from PBMCs. Subset here: CD45RA+ positively selected. These receptors were obtained from a man in his late teens or twenties in good health. Some clones in this sample may be carry-over from other donors' samples.

The chain couples TRBV11-3 to TRBJ2-7, with 7 positions matching TRBD1. From germline, CDR1 is SGHNT and CDR2 YENEEA. The CDR3 runs 14 residues. J gave up 0 bases and V 5 bases, and 4 bases lay outside the gene matches. The CDR3 DNA sequence: TGTGCCAGCAGCATGAACAGGGGCTCCTACGAGCAGTACTTC. Amino acids: CASSMNRGSYEQYF.

The CDR3: CASSWRTGQGEKLFF. CDR3 in DNA: TGTGCCAGCAGCTGGCGGACAGGGCAGGGTGAAAAACTGTTTTTT. The rearrangement joins TRBV7-2 to TRBJ1-4, with 8 positions matching TRBD1. Trimming removed 4 bases from V and 7 bases from J; junction bases left unmatched: 8. The CDR3 is 15 amino acids. Germline V lookup: CDR1 SGHTA, CDR2 FQGNSA.

The table lists this clone with a count of one. This sequence joins TRBV14 and TRBJ2-5; D perhaps matches TRBD1 (5 bases). Trimming stripped 3 bases from V and 1 base from J, with 12 bases between. Germline V gene data show CDR1 as SGHDN and CDR2 as FVKESK. The length of the CDR3 is 15 residues. The CDR3 protein is CASSQGYRSQETQYF. CDR3 in DNA: TGTGCCAGCAGCCAGGGGTACAGGAGCCAAGAGACCCAGTACTTC.

Points on this clone: Other DNA sequences in the sample encode the same CDR3. V is TRBV5-4 and J is TRBJ2-1; 8 bases match TRBD2. Germline V gives CDR1 SGHNT, CDR2 YYREEE (reference sequence). This CDR3 is built from 14 residues. The V gene end was trimmed by 3 bases and the J gene end by 6 bases; junction bases not matched to a gene: 5. The CDR3 DNA reads as TGTGCCAGCAGCTCCGGACTAGCCGGCAATGAGCAGTTCTTC. Amino acid sequence: CASSSGLAGNEQFF.

The chain has TRBV25-1 and TRBJ2-2; 8 nucleotides agree with TRBD1. This CDR3 has 14 residues. Unmatched junction bases numbered 3, after V lost 1 base and J lost 8 bases. Germline V gene sequence: CDR1 MGHDK, CDR2 SYGVNS. The DNA of the CDR3 is TGTGCCAGCAGTGAATGGGACAGGCCGGGGGAGCTGTTTTTT. As protein: CASSEWDRPGELFF. Looking up the rest from reference TRBV25-1 and TRBJ2-2 gives the full variable domain: EADIYQTPRYLVIGTGKKITLECSQTMGHDKMYWYQQDPGMELHLIHYSYGVNSTEKGDLSSESTVSRIRTEHFPLTLESARPSHTSQYLCASSEWDRPGELFFGEGSRLTVL.

The chain carries TRBV30 and TRBJ1-5, with D maybe TRBD1 (6 bases). Trimming pared 0 bases from V and 0 bases from J, leaving 12 bases between. The CDR3 loop spans 16 amino acids. Germline V gives CDR1 GTSNPN, CDR2 SVGIG (reference sequence). CDR3 sequence: CAWSVQWGHSNQPQHF. The CDR3 DNA reads as TGTGCCTGGAGTGTACAATGGGGGCATAGCAATCAGCCCCAGCATTTT.

This clone was found once. The chain has TRBV5-1 and TRBJ2-1, with D perhaps matching TRBD2 (6 bases). V dropped 4 bases and J dropped 2 bases, with 10 bases sitting between them. Per germline, CDR1 SGHRS and CDR2 YFSETQ. CDR3 length equals 14 residues. The CDR3 bases are TGCGCCAGCAGCACGGACTACCCCTACAATGAGCAGTTCTTC. Translating it yields CASSTDYPYNEQFF.

The genes are TRBV6-6 and TRBJ1-1; no clear D. The CDR3 extends over 13 amino acids. The germline CDR1 and CDR2 sequences are MNHNY and SVGAGI (reference sequence). Trimming took 7 bases from V and 1 from J, leaving 10 bases between them. The CDR3 DNA sequence: TGTGCCAGCATAAAAAACCCGAACACTGAAGCTTTCTTT. Amino acid sequence: CASIKNPNTEAFF.

A word on this clone: This CDR3 is also generated by other DNA sequences in the sample. The rearrangement links TRBV19 to TRBJ1-5; 10 bases are a match to TRBD1. V lost 5 bases and J lost 6; bases outside the gene matches: 4. The germline V gene has CDR1 LNHDA and CDR2 SQIVND (reference sequence). The CDR3 is 14 amino acids. For the CDR3, the DNA is TGTGCCAGTAGTCGGGACAGGGGAGGTCAGCCCCAGCATTTT. Its protein product is CASSRDRGGQPQHF.

A word on this clone: The same CDR3 is also encoded by other DNA sequences in this sample. The rearrangement uses TRBV27 and TRBJ1-5, with no clear D. Germline V gene data show CDR1 as MNHEY and CDR2 as SMNVEV (reference sequence). V gave up 5 bases and J gave up 0 bases, with 11 bases separating them. The CDR3 runs to 15 residues. In DNA form, the CDR3 reads TGTGCCAGCAGTCTTCAGGCAGGTAGCAATCAGCCCCAGCATTTT. The encoded protein is CASSLQAGSNQPQHF.

This chain links TRBV19 with TRBJ2-6; 7 bases fit TRBD1. In germline, CDR1 is LNHDA, CDR2 SQIVND (reference sequence). The CDR3 spans 16 residues. Trimming removed 5 bases from V and 1 base from J; junction bases left unmatched: 5. In nucleotides, the CDR3 is TGTGCCAGTAGTGGGGACAGATTTTCTGGGGCCAACGTCCTGACTTTC. Protein: CASSGDRFSGANVLTF.

With respect to this clone: This sample also contains other DNA sequences that code for the same CDR3. This chain joins TRBV18 and TRBJ2-7; D is ambiguous. Trimming stripped 1 base from V and 1 base from J, with 5 bases between. Germline lookup yields CDR1 KGHSH and CDR2 LQKENI. CDR3 length: 13 residues. CDR3 in amino acids: CASSPRGSYEQYF. In DNA, the CDR3 is TGTGCCAGCTCACCACGGGGTTCCTACGAGCAGTACTTC.

The chain couples TRBV28 to TRBJ2-2, with a possible D match to TRBD1 (5 bases). From germline, CDR1 is MDHEN and CDR2 SYDVKM. Trimming removed 7 bases at V and 0 bases at J, with 9 bases between. The length of the CDR3 is 14 residues. This chain's CDR3 is CASTRDPNTGELFF. For the CDR3, the DNA is TGTGCCAGCACCAGGGATCCGAACACCGGGGAGCTGTTTTTT.